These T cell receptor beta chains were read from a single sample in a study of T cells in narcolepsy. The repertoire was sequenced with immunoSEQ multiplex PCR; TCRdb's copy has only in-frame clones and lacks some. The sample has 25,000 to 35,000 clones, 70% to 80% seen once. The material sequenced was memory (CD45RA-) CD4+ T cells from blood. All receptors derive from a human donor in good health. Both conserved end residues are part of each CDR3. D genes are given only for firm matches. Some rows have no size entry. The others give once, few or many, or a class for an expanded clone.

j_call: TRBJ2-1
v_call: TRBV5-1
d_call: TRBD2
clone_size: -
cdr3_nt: TGCGCCAGCAGCTTGGCCGGGTTAGCGGGCTGGAATGAGCAGTTCTTC
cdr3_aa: CASSLAGLAGWNEQFF

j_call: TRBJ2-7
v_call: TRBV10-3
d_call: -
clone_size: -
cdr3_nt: TGTGCCATCAGTGCCGGACATTACGAGCAGTACTTC
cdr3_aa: CAISAGHYEQYF

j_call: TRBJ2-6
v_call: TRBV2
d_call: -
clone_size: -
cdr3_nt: TGTGCCAGCAGTGGCGTGCTCAACTCTGGGGCCAACGTCCTGACTTTC
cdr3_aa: CASSGVLNSGANVLTF

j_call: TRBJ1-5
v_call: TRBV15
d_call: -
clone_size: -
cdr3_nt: TGTGCCACCAGCAGAGATCCCCAGTCCCACAATCAGCCCCAGCATTTT
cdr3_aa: CATSRDPQSHNQPQHF

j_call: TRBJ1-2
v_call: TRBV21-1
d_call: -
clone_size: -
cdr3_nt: TGTGCCAGCAGTCCAGGGGGCGGCTACACCTTC
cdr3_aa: CASSPGGGYTF

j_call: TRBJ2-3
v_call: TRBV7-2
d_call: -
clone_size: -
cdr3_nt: TGTGCCAGCAGCTTAAGTGGGGGCTCAGATACGCAGTATTTT
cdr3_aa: CASSLSGGSDTQYF

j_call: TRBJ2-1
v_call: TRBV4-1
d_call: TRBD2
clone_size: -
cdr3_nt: TGCGCCAGCAGCCGCCTAGAACTAGCGGGGGGTGAAGGGGGGCAGTTCTTC
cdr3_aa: CASSRLELAGGEGGQFF

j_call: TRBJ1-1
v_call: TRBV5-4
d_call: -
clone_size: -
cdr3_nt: TGTGCCAGCAGCTTCGCGCAGACAATTGGCGCTTTCTTT
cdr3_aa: CASSFAQTIGAFF

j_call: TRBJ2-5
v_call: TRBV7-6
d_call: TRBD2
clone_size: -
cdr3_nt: TGTGCCAGCAGCCCCGGGACTAGAGGAGGAGAGACCCAGTACTTC
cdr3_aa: CASSPGTRGGETQYF

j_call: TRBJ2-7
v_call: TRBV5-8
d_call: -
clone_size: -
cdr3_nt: TGTGCCAGCAGCCCTTGGGCCCAGAGCTCCTACGAGCAGTACTTC
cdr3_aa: CASSPWAQSSYEQYF

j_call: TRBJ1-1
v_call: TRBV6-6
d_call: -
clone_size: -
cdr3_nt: TGTGCCAGCACCAACTCAGGGGTATTGAACACTGAAGCTTTCTTT
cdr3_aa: CASTNSGVLNTEAFF

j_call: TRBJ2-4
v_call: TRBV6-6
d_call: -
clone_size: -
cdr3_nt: TGTGCCAGCAGTTACGATGGGGTAGCCAAAAACATTCAGTACTTC
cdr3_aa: CASSYDGVAKNIQYF

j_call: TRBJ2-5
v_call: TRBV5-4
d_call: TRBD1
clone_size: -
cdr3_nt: TGTGCCAGCAGCCCATCCCAGGGGGCGCTTGAGACCCAGTACTTC
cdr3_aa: CASSPSQGALETQYF

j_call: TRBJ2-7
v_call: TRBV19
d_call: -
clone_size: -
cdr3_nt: TGTGCCACCAGACCAGGGAACGGCTACGAGCAGTACTTC
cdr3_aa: CATRPGNGYEQYF

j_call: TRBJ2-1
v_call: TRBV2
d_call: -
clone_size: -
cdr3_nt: TGTGCCAGCAGTACACTTGGCCTCAGGGGATCGGGTGAGCAGTTCTTC
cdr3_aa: CASSTLGLRGSGEQFF

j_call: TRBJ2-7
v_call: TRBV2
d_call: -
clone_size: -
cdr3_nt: TGTGCCAGCTCGTACTCCTACGAGCAGTACTTC
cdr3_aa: CASSYSYEQYF

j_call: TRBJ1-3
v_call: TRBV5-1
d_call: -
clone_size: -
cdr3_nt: TGCGCCAGCAGCTTGGGGACATACGACTCTGGAAACACCATATATTTT
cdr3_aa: CASSLGTYDSGNTIYF

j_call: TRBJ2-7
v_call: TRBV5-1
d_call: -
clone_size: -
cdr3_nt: TGCGCCAGCAGCCCGGACATCTACGAGCAGTACTTC
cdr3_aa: CASSPDIYEQYF

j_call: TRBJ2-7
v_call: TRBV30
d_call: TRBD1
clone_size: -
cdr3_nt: TGTGCCTGGAGGGGGACAGGGGCCTCCTACGAGCAGTACTTC
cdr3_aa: CAWRGTGASYEQYF

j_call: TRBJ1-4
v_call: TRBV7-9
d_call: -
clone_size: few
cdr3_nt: TGTGCCAGCAGCTTAGGAGGGTACGGCGAAAAACTGTTTTTT
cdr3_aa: CASSLGGYGEKLFF

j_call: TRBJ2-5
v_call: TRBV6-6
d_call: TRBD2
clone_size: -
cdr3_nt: TGTGCCAGCAGTCGGACTAGCGGGAGAGAGACCCAGTACTTC
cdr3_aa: CASSRTSGRETQYF

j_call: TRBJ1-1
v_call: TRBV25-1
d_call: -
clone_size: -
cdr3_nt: TGTGCCAGCAGTTTGACTGGGCCAGGAGGCATCCACACTGAAGCTTTCTTT
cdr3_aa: CASSLTGPGGIHTEAFF